This TCR beta chain was captured in a study of blood T cell repertoires in COVID-19 (dated by TCRdb to 2019 to 2021). For the wider study: Collaborator samples came from the United States, Italy and Spain and covered acute and convalescent phases of COVID-19. The repertoires were made available in a free public database intended to serve as a resource for research on the immune response to SARS-CoV-2. The prospective study material was composed of cDNA or gDNA derived from T cells, B-cell-depleted T cells, or PBMCs. Subjects who had been exposed to COVID-19, were actively infected with it, or had recovered from it provided the deeply sampled blood TCRbeta repertoires that made up the dataset. HLA class I and class II types, where available, came from metadata supplied by the sample provider rather than from assay-based typing. Samples were obtained from the ongoing ImmuneRACE study (first 160 participants) and from 1,000 to 1,500 subjects provided by 6 global collaborators. A de-identified subject ID, COVID-19 status, age in years and sex were almost always included in the sample metadata. Beyond this particular receptor, the publication reports: The quantity of clinical and demographic metadata differed by source and by participant and was supplied without curation.

The collaborating institutions used their own protocols to collect whole blood in K2EDTA tubes. For TCRbeta analysis, collaborator samples were shipped as frozen whole blood, as isolated PBMCs, or as DNA extracted from either sample type. The immunoSEQ Assay, a bias-controlled multiplex PCR, was used to amplify TCRbeta CDR3 regions from genomic DNA. The source study handled its data this way. Within the assay, amplification of reference gene primers was used to estimate how many nucleated cells each sample contained. To quantify the absolute abundance of each unique TCRbeta CDR3 rearrangement, sequence reads were collapsed and filtered. For each sample, productive Simpson clonality was calculated as the square root of Simpson's diversity index over productive rearrangements. In its TCRdb copy, this immuneACCESS table keeps in-frame sequences only and misses some clones. Where compared with another copy, unresolved V genes explain less than half of these, and the others have no known cause. V and J calls plus clone size are reproduced from that table; the DNA served to infer D and trimming. The sample table records 200,000 to 250,000 clones; approximately 91% of these occur just once. The top ten constitute about 5% of the sample.

The CDR3 covers 16 residues, taking in both the cysteine and the phenylalanine. CDR3 DNA only is kept here, 48 bases in frame from base 1. The V end loses 6 bases and the J end loses 0 bases, and a stretch of 13 bases separates them. Sequences SGHRS (CDR1) and YFSETQ (CDR2) are obtained from the germline V gene. Concerning this clone: What antigen it recognizes has not been identified. Within one base of it there is no much larger clone, and no base qualities were kept.

The source of this sequence is a woman aged 40 to 49 with acute or convalescent COVID-19. Source material: peripheral blood. The sequence is built from TRBV5-1 and TRBJ2-6; there is no confident call for the D gene. The nucleotides are TGCGCCAGCACCCCGGCAGGTCCCTCTGGGGCCAACGTCCTGACTTTC. It codes for CASTPAGPSGANVLTF.